This TCR beta chain was observed in a study of blood T cell repertoires in COVID-19. The assay was immunoSEQ multiplex PCR, and TCRdb's table has in-frame clones only and misses some. The sample yields around 130,000 clones, around 87% seen once. There are 15 residues in the CDR3. The V gene end was trimmed by 7 bases and the J gene end by 8 bases; junction bases not matched to a gene: 11. Germline-derived CDR1 and CDR2 are SQVTM and ANQGSEA. The J gene is TRBJ2-2, the V gene TRBV29-1, with 12 bases lining up with TRBD2. This clonotype originated in a man aged 70-80 years with active COVID-19. What was sequenced was peripheral blood. The CDR3 region has the DNA TGCAGCGCTCGGACTAGCGGGACTCTTGCTGGGGAGCTGTTTTTT. Its translation is CSARTSGTLAGELFF.